One TCR beta chain is described in this entry. Its antigen is undetermined. The data belong to a study of cytomegalovirus exposure and HLA in healthy donors. Study-wide results and caveats: As confirmed in vitro, three CMV-associated chains were specific for CMV antigens. Roughly 170 TCR beta chains were listed as cytomegalovirus-associated.

The germline CDR1 and CDR2 sequences are SGHVS and FNYEAQ. This CDR3 has 18 residues. Trimming took 1 base from V and 7 from J; bases not matched to a gene: 18. The donors gave bone marrow, and they were healthy. In the PCR, 60 Vbeta and 13 Jbeta primers were used. Using immunoSEQ multiplex PCR, the repertoire was profiled, and TCRdb retains in-frame clones only, with some absent. In the table there are about 200,000 clones, around three quarters of which are singletons. The chain joins TRBV7-6 to TRBJ1-1, with 7 bases matching TRBD1. This sequence was found in a middle-aged man in good health and CMV-seronegative. Specimen: PBMCs. In nucleotides, the CDR3 is TGTGCCAGCAGCTTAGAAGGGCCGGGGACAGCCTGGGGTGATGAAGCTTTCTTT. Translated, it gives CASSLEGPGTAWGDEAFF. The full variable domain, its missing parts supplied by reference TRBV7-6 and TRBJ1-1, is GAGVSQSPRYKVTKRGQDVALRCDPISGHVSLYWYRQALGQGPEFLTYFNYEAQQDKSGLPNDRFSAERPEGSISTLTIQRTEQRDSAMYRCASSLEGPGTAWGDEAFFGQGTRLTVV.